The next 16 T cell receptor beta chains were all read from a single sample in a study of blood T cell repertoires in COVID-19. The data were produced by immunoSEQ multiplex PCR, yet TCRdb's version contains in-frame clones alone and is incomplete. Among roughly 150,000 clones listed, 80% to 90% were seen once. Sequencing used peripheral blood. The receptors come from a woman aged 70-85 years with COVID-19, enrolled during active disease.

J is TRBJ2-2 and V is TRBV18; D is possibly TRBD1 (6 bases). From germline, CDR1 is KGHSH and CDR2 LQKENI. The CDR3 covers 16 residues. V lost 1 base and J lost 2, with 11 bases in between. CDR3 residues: CASSPLTGPNTGELFF. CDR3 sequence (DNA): TGTGCCAGCTCACCACTCACAGGGCCTAACACCGGGGAGCTGTTTTTT.

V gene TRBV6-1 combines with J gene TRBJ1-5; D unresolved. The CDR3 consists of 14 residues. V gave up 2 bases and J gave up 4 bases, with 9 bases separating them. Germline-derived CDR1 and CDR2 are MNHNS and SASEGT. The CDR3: CASSETNLNQPQHF. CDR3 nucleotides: TGTGCCAGCAGTGAAACTAACTTAAATCAGCCCCAGCATTTT.

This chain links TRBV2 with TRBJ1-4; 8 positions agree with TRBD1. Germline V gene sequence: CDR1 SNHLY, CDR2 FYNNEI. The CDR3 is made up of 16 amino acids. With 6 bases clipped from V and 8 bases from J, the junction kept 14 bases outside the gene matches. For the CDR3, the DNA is TGTGCCAGCAGCGAAAGTACAGGGACAGGTTACGAAAAACTGTTTTTT. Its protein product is CASSESTGTGYEKLFF. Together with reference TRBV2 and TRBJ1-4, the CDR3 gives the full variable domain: EPEVTQTPSHQVTQMGQEVILRCVPISNHLYFYWYRQILGQKVEFLVSFYNNEISEKSEIFDDQFSVERPDGSNFTLKIRSTKLEDSAMYFCASSESTGTGYEKLFFGSGTQLSVL.

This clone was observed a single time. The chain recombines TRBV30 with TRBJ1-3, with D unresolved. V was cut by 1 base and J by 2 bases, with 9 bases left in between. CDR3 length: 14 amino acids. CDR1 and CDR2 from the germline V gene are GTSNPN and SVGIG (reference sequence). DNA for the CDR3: TGTGCCTGGAGTGCTTCAGAAGCTGGAAACACCATATATTTT. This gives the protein CAWSASEAGNTIYF.

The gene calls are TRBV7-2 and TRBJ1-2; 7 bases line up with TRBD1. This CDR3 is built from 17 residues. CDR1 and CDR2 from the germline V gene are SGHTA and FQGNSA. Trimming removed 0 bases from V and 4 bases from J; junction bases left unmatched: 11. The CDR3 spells CASSLAGTQGVGYGYTF. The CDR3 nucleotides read TGTGCCAGCAGCTTAGCTGGTACCCAGGGGGTAGGCTATGGCTACACCTTC. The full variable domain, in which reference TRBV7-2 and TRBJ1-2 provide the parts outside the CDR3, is GAGVSQSPSNKVTEKGKDVELRCDPISGHTALYWYRQSLGQGLEFLIYFQGNSAPDKSGLPSDRFSAERTGGSVSTLTIQRTQQEDSAVYLCASSLAGTQGVGYGYTFGSGTRLTVV.

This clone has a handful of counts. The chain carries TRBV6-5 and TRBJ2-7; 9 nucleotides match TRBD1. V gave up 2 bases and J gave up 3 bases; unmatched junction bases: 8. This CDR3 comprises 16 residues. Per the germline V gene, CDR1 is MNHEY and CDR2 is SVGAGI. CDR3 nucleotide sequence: TGTGCCAGCAGTTACCGCCCCGGGACAGGGATCTACGAGCAGTACTTC. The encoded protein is CASSYRPGTGIYEQYF.

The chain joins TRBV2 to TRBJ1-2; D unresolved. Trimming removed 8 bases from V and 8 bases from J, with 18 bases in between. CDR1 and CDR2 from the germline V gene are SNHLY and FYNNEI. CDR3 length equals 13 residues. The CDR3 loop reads CASGEMIWRGYTF. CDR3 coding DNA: TGTGCCAGCGGCGAGATGATCTGGAGGGGCTACACCTTC.

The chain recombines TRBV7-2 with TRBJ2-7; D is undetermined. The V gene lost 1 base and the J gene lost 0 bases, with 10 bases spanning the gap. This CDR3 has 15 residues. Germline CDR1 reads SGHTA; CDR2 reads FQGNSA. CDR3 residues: CASSLVSLSSYEQYF. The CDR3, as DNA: TGTGCCAGCAGCTTAGTTAGCTTGTCCTCCTACGAGCAGTACTTC.

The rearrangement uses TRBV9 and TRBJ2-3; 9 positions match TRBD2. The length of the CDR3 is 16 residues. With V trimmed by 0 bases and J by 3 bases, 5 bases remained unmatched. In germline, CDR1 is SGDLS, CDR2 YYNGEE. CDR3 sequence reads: CASSVGSGGLTDTQYF. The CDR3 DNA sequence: TGTGCCAGCAGCGTAGGGAGCGGGGGGTTGACAGATACGCAGTATTTT. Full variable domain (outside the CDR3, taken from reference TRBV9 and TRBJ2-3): DSGVTQTPKHLITATGQRVTLRCSPRSGDLSVYWYQQSLDQGLQFLIQYYNGEERAKGNILERFSAQQFPDLHSELNLSSLELGDSALYFCASSVGSGGLTDTQYFGPGTRLTVL.

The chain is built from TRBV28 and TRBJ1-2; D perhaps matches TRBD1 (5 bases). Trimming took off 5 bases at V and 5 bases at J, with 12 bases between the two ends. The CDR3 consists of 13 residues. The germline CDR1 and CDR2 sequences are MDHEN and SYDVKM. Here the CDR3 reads CASSRQRGYGYTF. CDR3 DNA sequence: TGTGCCAGCAGTCGACAGCGGGGTTATGGCTACACCTTC.

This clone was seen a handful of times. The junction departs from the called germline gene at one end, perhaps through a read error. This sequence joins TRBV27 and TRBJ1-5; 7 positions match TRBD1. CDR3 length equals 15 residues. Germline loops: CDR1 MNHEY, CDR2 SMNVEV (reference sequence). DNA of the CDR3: TGTGCCAGCCGTTTCGGGACAGCTAGCAATCAGCCCCAGCATTTT. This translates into CASRFGTASNQPQHF.

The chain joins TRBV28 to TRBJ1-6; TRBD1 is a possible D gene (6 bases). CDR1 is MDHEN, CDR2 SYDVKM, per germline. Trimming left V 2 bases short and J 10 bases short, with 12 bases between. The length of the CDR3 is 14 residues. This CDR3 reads CASSLTYRESPLHF. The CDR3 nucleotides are TGTGCCAGCAGTTTAACCTACAGGGAATCACCCCTCCACTTT.

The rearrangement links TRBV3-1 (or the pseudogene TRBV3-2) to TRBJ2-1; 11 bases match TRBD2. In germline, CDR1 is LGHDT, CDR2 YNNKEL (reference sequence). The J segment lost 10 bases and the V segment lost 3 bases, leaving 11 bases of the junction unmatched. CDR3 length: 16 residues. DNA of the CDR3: TGTGCCAGCAGCCACCATAGGGTGGCTAGCGGGGGGGAGCAGTTCTTC. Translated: CASSHHRVASGGEQFF.

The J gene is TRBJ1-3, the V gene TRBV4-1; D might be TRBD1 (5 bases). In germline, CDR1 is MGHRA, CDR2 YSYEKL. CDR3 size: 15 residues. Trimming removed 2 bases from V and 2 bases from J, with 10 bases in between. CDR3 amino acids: CASSQTGGTGNTIYF. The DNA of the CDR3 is TGCGCCAGCAGCCAAACGGGGGGAACTGGAAACACCATATATTTT.

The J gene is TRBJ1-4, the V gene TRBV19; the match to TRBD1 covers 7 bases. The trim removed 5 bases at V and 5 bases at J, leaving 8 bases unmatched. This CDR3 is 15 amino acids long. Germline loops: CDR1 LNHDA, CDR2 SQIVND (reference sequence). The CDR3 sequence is CASSPPGRGNEKLFF. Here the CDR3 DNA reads TGTGCCAGTAGTCCCCCTGGCAGGGGGAATGAAAAACTGTTTTTT.

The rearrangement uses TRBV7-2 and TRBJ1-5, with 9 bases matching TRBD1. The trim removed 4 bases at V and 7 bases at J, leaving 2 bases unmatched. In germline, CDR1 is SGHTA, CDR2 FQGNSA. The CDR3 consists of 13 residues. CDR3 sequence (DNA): TGTGCCAGCAGCTACACAGGGGGCCAGCCCCAGCATTTT. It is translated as CASSYTGGQPQHF.